Sequencing of this TCR beta chain was carried out in a study of blood T cell repertoires in COVID-19. Per the original data handling: Amplification of reference gene primers was used by the study to estimate nucleated cell counts. Assay: immunoSEQ multiplex PCR; the TCRdb copy retains only in-frame clones and omits some. V and J calls and clone size are copied from that table; D and trimming were computed from the DNA. The data show some 180,000 clones, with 80% seen just once and approximately 15% held by the top ten. This clone came up a few times. Those who participated ranged in age from roughly 18 to 89 years and resided in 20 to 30 US areas. V trimming: 3 bases; J trimming: 5 bases; junction bases outside the gene matches: 10. Germline V gene lookup returns CDR1 MDHEN and CDR2 SYDVKM. This CDR3 has 17 amino acids.

The sequence was collected from a man aged 55 to 70 who had been exposed to COVID-19. The sequenced sample consisted of PBMCs or T cells enriched from blood (not recorded which). This sequence joins TRBV28 and TRBJ1-4, with 9 positions matching TRBD1. As DNA, the CDR3 is TGTGCCAGCAGTTTCCCGGGACAGGGAGGACAAAATGAAAAACTGTTTTTT. This encodes CASSFPGQGGQNEKLFF.